The clone carrying this T cell receptor beta chain appeared a few times. This entry belongs to a study of blood T cell repertoires in COVID-19. Study-level background: Samples of COVID-19 (acute and convalescent) were obtained from the United States, Italy and Spain.

Sequencing used immunoSEQ multiplex PCR; TCRdb keeps in-frame clones, though not all of them. The sample consists of around 130,000 clones, roughly 80% of them appearing once. This CDR3 is 16 amino acids long. The junction had 6 bases not matched to a gene; V was cut back by 0 bases and J by 7 bases. Germline CDR1 reads LGHNA; CDR2 reads YSLEER. V is TRBV4-3 and J is TRBJ1-6; 7 nucleotides match TRBD1. This clonotype originated in a woman at least 80 years old with acute or convalescent COVID-19. The sequenced material came from peripheral blood. CDR3 nucleotide sequence: TGCGCCAGCAGCCAAGAGATAGGGGGCTGGAATTCACCCCTCCACTTT. As protein: CASSQEIGGWNSPLHF.